One sample yielded the 23 T cell receptor beta chains listed below, sequenced in a study of T cell responses to AZD1222 COVID-19 vaccine. The repertoire was sequenced with immunoSEQ multiplex PCR; TCRdb's copy has only in-frame clones and lacks some. The repertoire holds approximately 100,000 clones, with about nine tenths as singletons. The sequenced sample was peripheral blood, obtained on day 0 of AZD1222 vaccination. These TCRs come from an adult in good health.

This clone was recorded only once. The V call is TRBV29-1, the J call TRBJ1-2; D might be TRBD1 (5 bases). Looked up from germline, CDR1 is SQVTM and CDR2 is ANQGSEA. This CDR3 region has 15 residues. V dropped 4 bases and J dropped 3 bases, with 18 bases sitting between them. The DNA of the CDR3 is TGCAGCGTTGTTCTCAGTGTTGGGACCCACTATGGCTACACCTTC. Translated, it gives CSVVLSVGTHYGYTF.

V gene TRBV5-1 combines with J gene TRBJ1-1; D gene uncertain. The CDR3 consists of 13 residues. The V and J ends lost 0 bases and 2 bases respectively, with 5 bases between them. CDR1 is SGHRS, CDR2 YFSETQ, per germline. CDR3 loop: CASSLVVNTEAFF. CDR3 coding DNA: TGCGCCAGCAGCTTGGTAGTTAACACTGAAGCTTTCTTT. The full variable domain, its missing parts supplied by reference TRBV5-1 and TRBJ1-1, is KAGVTQTPRYLIKTRGQQVTLSCSPISGHRSVSWYQQTPGQGLQFLFEYFSETQRNKGNFPGRFSGRQFSNSRSEMNVSTLELGDSALYLCASSLVVNTEAFFGQGTRLTVV.

J is TRBJ2-3 and V is TRBV30; 12 bases align to TRBD1. The CDR3 covers 14 residues. CDR1 GTSNPN and CDR2 SVGIG come from the germline V gene (reference sequence). V was clipped by 8 bases and J by 4 bases; unmatched bases: 7. CDR3 residues: CAGSGTGGADTQYF. As DNA, the CDR3 is TGTGCCGGCTCCGGGACAGGGGGCGCAGATACGCAGTATTTT. The full variable domain, in which reference TRBV30 and TRBJ2-3 provide the parts outside the CDR3, is SQTIHQWPATLVQPVGSPLSLECTVEGTSNPNLYWYRQAAGRGLQLLFYSVGIGQISSEVPQNLSASRPQDRQFILSSKKLLLSDSGFYLCAGSGTGGADTQYFGPGTRLTVL.

This clone was seen more than once but under ten times. The V gene is TRBV20-1, the J gene TRBJ2-7, with D unresolved. Germline-derived CDR1 and CDR2 are DFQATT and SNEGSKA (reference sequence). The CDR3 extends over 11 amino acids. The germline V and J ends were trimmed by 3 bases and 5 bases, with 8 bases remaining between them. This CDR3 reads CSASRDHEQYF. The CDR3 nucleotides read TGCAGTGCTAGTCGAGATCACGAGCAGTACTTC.

The chain carries TRBV6-5 and TRBJ1-5, with D possibly TRBD1 on 6 matching bases. From germline, CDR1 is MNHEY and CDR2 SVGAGI. The CDR3 is 14 amino acids. Deletions cut 7 bases from V and 4 bases from J, with 14 bases between. DNA of the CDR3: TGTGCCAGCAACACCGGGACATCGAATCAGCCCCAGCATTTT. Translation: CASNTGTSNQPQHF.

The V call is TRBV6-4, the J call TRBJ1-1; D is uncertain. The CDR3 extends over 13 amino acids. The V end lost 8 bases, the J end lost 9 bases, and 19 bases lay between the germline ends. The germline V gene encodes CDR1 MRHNA and CDR2 SNTAGT. For the CDR3, the DNA is TGTGCCAGCTCAATCTCGCGTGGGGAGAAAGCTTTCTTT. It encodes CASSISRGEKAFF.

The V gene is TRBV6-5, the J gene TRBJ1-2, with a weak D call TRBD1 (5 bases). Between the trimmed V and J ends, which lost 6 bases and 5 bases, there was a span of 13 bases. Per germline, CDR1 MNHEY and CDR2 SVGAGI. The CDR3 is 13 amino acids. As DNA, the CDR3 is TGTGCCAGCAGCCGAGACAGACTATATGGCTACACCTTC. The encoded protein is CASSRDRLYGYTF.

The gene calls are TRBV18 and TRBJ1-2; a possible D gene is TRBD1 (5 bases). The germline V and J ends were trimmed by 6 bases and 10 bases, with 27 bases remaining between them. Germline CDR1 KGHSH, CDR2 LQKENI. The CDR3 covers 16 residues. The CDR3 DNA reads as TGTGCCAGCTCCCCCTACCAGTCGGAAGCGGGGCTCGACTACACCTTC. Protein sequence: CASSPYQSEAGLDYTF. The whole variable domain, remainder taken from reference TRBV18 and TRBJ1-2, is NAGVMQNPRHLVRRRGQEARLRCSPMKGHSHVYWYRQLPEEGLKFMVYLQKENIIDESGMPKERFSAEFPKEGPSILRIQQVVRGDSAAYFCASSPYQSEAGLDYTFGSGTRLTVV.

The V call is TRBV2, the J call TRBJ1-2, with D perhaps matching TRBD1 (6 bases). V lost 6 bases and J 7 bases, leaving 15 bases between the germline ends. Per the germline V gene, CDR1 is SNHLY and CDR2 is FYNNEI. The CDR3 is 13 amino acids. CDR3 loop: CASSEQGASGYTF. CDR3 nucleotide sequence: TGTGCCAGCAGCGAACAGGGCGCAAGTGGCTACACCTTC.

The J gene is TRBJ1-5, the V gene TRBV28, with D tentatively TRBD1 (6 bases). CDR1 is MDHEN, CDR2 SYDVKM, per germline. This CDR3 is 14 amino acids long. V lost 7 bases to trimming and J lost 3 bases, with 13 bases between them. CDR3 loop: CASNPGQYNQPQHF. CDR3 DNA: TGTGCCAGCAACCCAGGACAGTACAATCAGCCCCAGCATTTT.

The chain's CDR3 is CASSIGQGLEQYF. CDR3 coding DNA: TGTGCCAGTAGTATTGGACAGGGCCTCGAGCAGTACTTC. This chain connects TRBV19 to TRBJ2-7, with 8 bases aligning to TRBD1. The CDR3 runs to 13 residues. V dropped 3 bases and J dropped 6; count of bases not matched to a gene: 4. Germline values: CDR1 LNHDA, CDR2 SQIVND (reference sequence). Combining the CDR3 with reference TRBV19 and TRBJ2-7 gives the whole variable domain DGGITQSPKYLFRKEGQNVTLSCEQNLNHDAMYWYRQDPGQGLRLIYYSQIVNDFQKGDIAEGYSVSREKKESFPLTVTSAQKNPTAFYLCASSIGQGLEQYFGPGTRLTVT.

The V call is TRBV11-3, the J call TRBJ1-2, with 8 bases identical to TRBD1. V lost 1 base to trimming and J lost 6 bases; unmatched junction nucleotides: 10. This CDR3 contains 16 residues. CDR1 is SGHNT, CDR2 YENEEA, per germline. The CDR3 region is CASSLGSRGLFDGYTF. The CDR3 DNA is TGTGCCAGCAGCTTAGGAAGCAGGGGGCTGTTTGATGGCTACACCTTC. Based on the CDR3 plus reference TRBV11-3 and TRBJ1-2, the full variable domain is EAGVVQSPRYKIIEKKQPVAFWCNPISGHNTLYWYLQNLGQGPELLIRYENEEAVDDSQLPKDRFSAERLKGVDSTLKIQPAELGDSAVYLCASSLGSRGLFDGYTFGSGTRLTVV.

In this sample, this clone turned up a few times. V is TRBV5-5 and J is TRBJ1-1; the D is unclear. This CDR3 spans 13 amino acids. Germline CDR1 and CDR2: SGHKS and YYEKEE (reference sequence). Trimming stripped 2 bases from V and 3 bases from J, with 8 bases between. CDR3 bases: TGTGCCAGCAGCTTTGGAGTGGACACTGAAGCTTTCTTT. Translation: CASSFGVDTEAFF.

About this clone: Different DNA sequences within this sample yield the same CDR3. This chain uses TRBV12-3 or TRBV12-4 with TRBJ1-1; no clear D gene. The CDR3 length is 12 residues. The V end was cut by 5 bases, the J end by 3 bases, with 7 bases between. CDR3 region: CASSPRDTEAFF. The CDR3 bases are TGTGCCAGCAGTCCAAGGGACACTGAAGCTTTCTTT.

This sequence joins TRBV6-5 and TRBJ2-2; TRBD2 matches at 12 bases. The CDR3 totals 15 residues. In germline, CDR1 is MNHEY, CDR2 SVGAGI. Unmatched junction bases numbered 4, after V lost 9 bases and J lost 2 bases. This CDR3 is CASTSGGHNTGELFF. The CDR3, as DNA: TGTGCCAGTACTAGCGGGGGGCATAACACCGGGGAGCTGTTTTTT.

This sequence joins TRBV2 and TRBJ2-5, with D hard to call. The CDR3 is made up of 13 amino acids. V gave up 7 bases and J gave up 2 bases, with 11 bases separating them. Germline V gene sequence: CDR1 SNHLY, CDR2 FYNNEI. CDR3: CASTWAFQETQYF. The CDR3 coding sequence is TGTGCCAGCACATGGGCGTTTCAAGAGACCCAGTACTTC. Combining the CDR3 with reference TRBV2 and TRBJ2-5 gives the whole variable domain EPEVTQTPSHQVTQMGQEVILRCVPISNHLYFYWYRQILGQKVEFLVSFYNNEISEKSEIFDDQFSVERPDGSNFTLKIRSTKLEDSAMYFCASTWAFQETQYFGPGTRLLVL.

This chain joins TRBV10-3 and TRBJ2-3; TRBD2 aligns across 11 bases. Germline V gene lookup returns CDR1 ENHRY and CDR2 SYGVKD. The junction had 11 bases not matched to a gene; V was cut back by 11 bases and J by 7 bases. The CDR3 runs 14 residues. The CDR3 is CAALAGGLPNTQYF. CDR3 nucleotide sequence: TGTGCCGCCCTAGCGGGGGGCCTACCTAATACGCAGTATTTT.

This clone was seen once. V is TRBV7-9 and J is TRBJ2-2, with TRBD2 matching 7 bases. The CDR3 extends over 16 amino acids. The germline CDR1 and CDR2 sequences are SEHNR and FQNEAQ (reference sequence). V was clipped by 3 bases and J by 6 bases; unmatched bases: 10. The CDR3 reads CASSLGGTIFAGELFF. In DNA, the CDR3 is TGTGCCAGCAGCTTGGGGGGGACCATTTTTGCCGGGGAGCTGTTTTTT.

The chain recombines TRBV7-9 with TRBJ1-2; 8 nucleotides agree with TRBD1. The V and J ends lost 3 bases and 6 bases, in that order; junction bases with no gene match: 9. This CDR3 is 15 amino acids long. Germline V gene sequence: CDR1 SEHNR, CDR2 FQNEAQ (reference sequence). The CDR3 DNA reads TGTGCCAGCAGCTTGTCCGGGACAGGAGGTAATGGCTACACCTTC. Its protein product is CASSLSGTGGNGYTF. Complete variable domain (other parts from reference TRBV7-9 and TRBJ1-2): DTGVSQNPRHKITKRGQNVTFRCDPISEHNRLYWYRQTLGQGPEFLTYFQNEAQLEKSRLLSDRFSAERPKGSFSTLEIQRTEQGDSAMYLCASSLSGTGGNGYTFGSGTRLTVV.

The chain has TRBV28 and TRBJ2-7; the D is unclear. Germline V gene sequence: CDR1 MDHEN, CDR2 SYDVKM. V shed 5 bases and J shed 4 bases, with 6 bases lying between them. The CDR3 extends over 11 amino acids. The CDR3 region has the DNA TGTGCCAGCAGTCAAGGGTACGAGCAGTACTTC. Translating gives CASSQGYEQYF.

The rearrangement links TRBV5-1 to TRBJ2-7; 8 nucleotides align to TRBD2. Losses at the gene ends were 0 bases for V and 3 bases for J; bases not matched to a gene: 11. The CDR3 is made up of 17 amino acids. Germline loops: CDR1 SGHRS, CDR2 YFSETQ. The CDR3 DNA follows: TGCGCCAGCAGCTTGGGTCAGTGGGCGGGGGGCTTCTACGAGCAGTACTTC. Its translation: CASSLGQWAGGFYEQYF.

The V and J genes are TRBV6-5 and TRBJ1-2; TRBD1 might be the D (6 bases). This CDR3 is built from 13 residues. Germline V CDR1 and CDR2: MNHEY, SVGAGI. Trimming left V 7 bases short and J 3 bases short, with 12 bases between. In DNA form, the CDR3 reads TGTGCCAGCAAGGGGGGGGGCGACTATGGCTACACCTTC. Protein: CASKGGGDYGYTF.

The chain links TRBV2 to TRBJ1-5; a possible D gene is TRBD1 (6 bases). CDR3 length: 16 residues. The V gene's germline CDR1 is SNHLY and CDR2 FYNNEI. Trimming stripped 2 bases from V and 6 bases from J, with 17 bases between. The CDR3 protein is CASSENSIGGTQPQHF. The CDR3 coding sequence is TGTGCCAGCAGTGAAAACTCAATCGGGGGCACTCAGCCCCAGCATTTT.